Below are 6 T cell receptor beta chains sequenced from a single sample in a study of CD8 T cells in ankylosing spondylitis. Broader study findings: The study identified a TCR beta motif of 7 or 8 highly homologous variants that appeared characteristic of ankylosing spondylitis blood.

TCRdb called the 5' RACE reads again in MiXCR, with one record for every CDR3 protein. Counted here are about 480,000 distinct CDR3 sequences, more than 15% occurring once; the ten biggest clones make up over 1%. What these receptors recognize is not known. Sequencing was carried out using blood, either unsorted or a sorted T cell fraction (not recorded which). The receptor source for this set is a male donor with ankylosing spondylitis.

The sample holds a few counts of this clonotype. This rearrangement joins TRBV7-8 to TRBJ1-3, with D possibly TRBD1 on 5 matching bases. Germline assignment: CDR1 SGHVS and CDR2 FQNEAQ. This CDR3 is 16 amino acids long. V was shortened by 5 bases and J by 0 bases, with 14 bases between the two germline ends. For the CDR3, the DNA is TGTGCCAGCAGCGCCTATGGGGGTAGCTCTGGAAACACCATATATTTT. It specifies CASSAYGGSSGNTIYF.

This chain joins TRBV27 and TRBJ1-1; 7 bases match TRBD1. V gave up 8 bases and J gave up 0 bases; unmatched junction bases: 12. The CDR3 loop spans 16 amino acids. CDR1 is MNHEY, CDR2 SMNVEV, per germline (reference sequence). CDR3 in amino acids: CASCRGQVGLNTEAFF. CDR3 nucleotides: TGTGCCAGCTGCCGAGGACAGGTCGGGTTGAACACTGAAGCTTTCTTT.

The chain recombines TRBV4-3 with TRBJ1-1; maybe TRBD1 (6 bases). The CDR3 is made up of 17 amino acids. V was trimmed by 1 base and J by 4 bases, leaving 19 bases between them. Germline V gives CDR1 LGHNA, CDR2 YSLEER. Written as DNA, the CDR3 is TGCGCCAGCAGCCAAGTTTTAGGGACAACCGACGGCACTGAAGCTTTCTTT. Amino acid sequence: CASSQVLGTTDGTEAFF.

This clonotype was detected a few times. The V gene is TRBV25-1, the J gene TRBJ2-1; 10 nucleotides line up with TRBD1. The CDR3 extends over 16 amino acids. CDR1 is MGHDK and CDR2 is SYGVNS in the germline V gene. The trim removed 1 base at V and 6 bases at J, leaving 6 bases unmatched. The CDR3 loop reads CASSEWGQGRGNEQFF. CDR3 coding DNA: TGTGCCAGCAGTGAATGGGGACAGGGGCGCGGCAATGAGCAGTTCTTC.

This clonotype was observed a few times. The junction and the germline gene differ at one end; a read error may be behind it. This rearrangement joins TRBV12-3 or TRBV12-4 to TRBJ2-2, with D possibly being TRBD1 (6 bases). This CDR3 is 16 amino acids long. This CDR3 is CASSSNGQINIGELFF. CDR3 DNA sequence: TGTGCCAGCAGTTCTAACGGACAGATAAACATCGGGGAGCTGTTTTTT.

The chain joins TRBV10-3 to TRBJ1-5; possible D gene TRBD1, 5 bases. There are 13 residues in the CDR3. V was clipped by 4 bases and J by 4 bases, with 8 bases between them. Germline V lookup: CDR1 ENHRY, CDR2 SYGVKD. The CDR3 reads CAISGQPNQPQHF. CDR3 in DNA: TGTGCCATCAGTGGACAGCCTAATCAGCCCCAGCATTTT.